The sample holds a few counts of the clone carrying this T cell receptor (beta chain). The length of the CDR3 is 14 residues. Trimming took 5 bases from V and 7 from J; bases not matched to a gene: 5. PBMCs came from roughly 10 ml fresh peripheral blood. TCR beta CDR3 region amplification was performed from RNA transcripts. The HTBI set primed first-round TCR CDR3 RT-PCR. TCRdb analysed the multiplex PCR reads with MiXCR anew, one entry per CDR3 protein. The repertoire holds hundreds of thousands of distinct CDR3 sequences, about a sixth seen once, with roughly a quarter in the top ten. The data stem from a study of T cells in Graves' hyperthyroidism and ophthalmopathy.

The sequenced sample was blood. The sequence was obtained from a woman younger than 35 with Graves' hyperthyroidism that later progressed to Graves' ophthalmopathy. The chain uses TRBV12-3 or TRBV12-4 and TRBJ1-5, with 10 bases matching TRBD1. The CDR3 nucleotides are TGTGCCAGCAGTCCCGGGACAGGGGTCCAGCCCCAGCATTTT. It translates to CASSPGTGVQPQHF.